Sequencing of this TCR beta chain was carried out in a study of blood T cells in healthy people across ages. General study results and limits: Changes seen in expanded clonotypes were possibly confounded by donor CMV status left unknown.

Germline lookup yields CDR1 MNHEY and CDR2 SMNVEV (reference sequence). This CDR3 comprises 14 residues. J was trimmed by 2 bases and V by 6 bases; bases with no gene match: 6. As regards this clonotype: Its antigen is unknown.

PCR was performed a second time for roughly 6 to 12 cycles using a sample-barcoded 5' primer and a J-beta primer mix. TCRdb independently ran MiXCR on the 5' RACE reads; one entry per CDR3 protein. This table has 1.5 million to 2 million distinct CDR3 sequences, about 31% appearing once. Isolated PBMCs totaled at least 6.5 million in each sample. The chain uses TRBV27 and TRBJ2-7; the match to TRBD2 covers 8 bases. The TCR sequence derives from a woman in her 30s in good health. The sequenced material came from blood. DNA of the CDR3: TGTGCCAGCAGAAAGAGCGGGAGTCCCTACGAGCAGTACTTC. As protein: CASRKSGSPYEQYF.